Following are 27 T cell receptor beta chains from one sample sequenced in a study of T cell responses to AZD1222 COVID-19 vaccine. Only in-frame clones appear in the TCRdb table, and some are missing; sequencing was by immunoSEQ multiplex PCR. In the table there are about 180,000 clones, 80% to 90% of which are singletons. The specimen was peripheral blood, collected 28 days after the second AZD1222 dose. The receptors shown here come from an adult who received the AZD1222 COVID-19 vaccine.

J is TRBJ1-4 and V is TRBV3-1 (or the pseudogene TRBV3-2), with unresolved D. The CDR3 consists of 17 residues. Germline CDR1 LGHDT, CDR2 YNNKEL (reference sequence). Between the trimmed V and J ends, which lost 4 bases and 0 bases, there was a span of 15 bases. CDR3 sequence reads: CASSLFSQDPTNEKLFF. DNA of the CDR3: TGTGCCAGCAGCCTTTTCTCCCAGGATCCAACTAATGAAAAACTGTTTTTT.

CDR3 DNA sequence: TGTGCCATCAGTGAGTCCGGCAGGGCGCAAGAGACCCAGTACTTC. It specifies CAISESGRAQETQYF. The rearrangement joins TRBV10-3 to TRBJ2-5; D may be TRBD1 (5 bases). V was trimmed by 0 bases and J by 2 bases, leaving 10 bases between them. The germline V gene has CDR1 ENHRY and CDR2 SYGVKD. The CDR3 is made up of 15 amino acids.

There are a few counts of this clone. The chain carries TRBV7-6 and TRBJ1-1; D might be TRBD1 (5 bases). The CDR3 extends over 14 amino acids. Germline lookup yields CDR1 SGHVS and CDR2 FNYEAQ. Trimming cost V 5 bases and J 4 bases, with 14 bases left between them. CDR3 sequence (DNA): TGTGCCAGCAGCCTACGGGACGGGCGCACTGAAGCTTTCTTT. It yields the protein CASSLRDGRTEAFF.

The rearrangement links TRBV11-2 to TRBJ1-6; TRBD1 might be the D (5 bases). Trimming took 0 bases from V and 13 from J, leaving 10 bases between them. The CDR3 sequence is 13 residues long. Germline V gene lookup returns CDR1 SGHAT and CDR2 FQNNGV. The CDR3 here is CASSLDRAWPLHF. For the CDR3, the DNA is TGTGCCAGCAGCTTAGACAGGGCATGGCCCCTCCACTTT.

The CDR3 DNA reads TGTGCCAGCAGCCTTGGGACAGGCTATAATTCACCCCTCCACTTT. Translation: CASSLGTGYNSPLHF. The rearrangement links TRBV7-2 to TRBJ1-6; TRBD1 matches at 8 bases. CDR1 is SGHTA and CDR2 is FQGNSA in the germline V gene. With 5 bases clipped from V and 3 bases from J, the junction kept 3 bases outside the gene matches. CDR3 size: 15 residues.

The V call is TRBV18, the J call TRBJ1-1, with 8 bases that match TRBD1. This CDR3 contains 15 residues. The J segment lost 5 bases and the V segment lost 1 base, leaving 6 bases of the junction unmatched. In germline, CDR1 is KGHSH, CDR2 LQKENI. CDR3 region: CASSPLAGGWTEAFF. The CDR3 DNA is TGTGCCAGCTCACCACTGGCAGGGGGCTGGACTGAAGCTTTCTTT.

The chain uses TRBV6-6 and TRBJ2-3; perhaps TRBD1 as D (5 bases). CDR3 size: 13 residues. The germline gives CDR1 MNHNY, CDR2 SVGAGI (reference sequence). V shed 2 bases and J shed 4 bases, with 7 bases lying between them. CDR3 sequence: CASSYKGSDTQYF. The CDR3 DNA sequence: TGTGCCAGCAGTTACAAGGGGTCAGATACGCAGTATTTT.

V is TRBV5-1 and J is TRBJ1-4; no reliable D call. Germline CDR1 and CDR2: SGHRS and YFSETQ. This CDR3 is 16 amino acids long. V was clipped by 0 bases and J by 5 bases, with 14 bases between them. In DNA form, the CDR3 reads TGCGCCAGCAGCTTGGCTGGCGGAGGATCAAATGAAAAACTGTTTTTT. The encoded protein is CASSLAGGGSNEKLFF.

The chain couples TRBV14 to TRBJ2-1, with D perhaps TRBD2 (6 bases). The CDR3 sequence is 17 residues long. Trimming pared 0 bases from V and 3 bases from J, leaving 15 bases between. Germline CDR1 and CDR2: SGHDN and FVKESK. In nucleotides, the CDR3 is TGTGCCAGCAGCCAAGATTGGAGGCGGGGCCTCTACAATGAGCAGTTCTTC. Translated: CASSQDWRRGLYNEQFF.

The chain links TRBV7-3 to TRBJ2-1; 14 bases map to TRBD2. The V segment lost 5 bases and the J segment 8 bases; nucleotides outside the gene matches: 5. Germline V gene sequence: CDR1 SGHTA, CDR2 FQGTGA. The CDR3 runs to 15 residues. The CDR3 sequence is CASSRGTSGGDEQFF. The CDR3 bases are TGTGCCAGCAGCCGAGGGACTAGCGGGGGAGATGAGCAGTTCTTC.

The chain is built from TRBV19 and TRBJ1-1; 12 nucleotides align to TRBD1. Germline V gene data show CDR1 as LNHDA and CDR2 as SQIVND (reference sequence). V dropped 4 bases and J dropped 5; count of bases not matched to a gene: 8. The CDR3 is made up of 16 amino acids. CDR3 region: CASSTRDRGLGTEAFF. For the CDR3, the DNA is TGTGCCAGTAGTACCCGGGACAGGGGGCTGGGGACTGAAGCTTTCTTT.

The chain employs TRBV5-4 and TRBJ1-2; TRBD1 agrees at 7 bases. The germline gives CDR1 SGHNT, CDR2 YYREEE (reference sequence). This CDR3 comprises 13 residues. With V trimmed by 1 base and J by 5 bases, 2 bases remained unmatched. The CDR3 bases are TGTGCCAGCAGCTTGCAGGGGGGATATGGCTACACCTTC. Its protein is CASSLQGGYGYTF.

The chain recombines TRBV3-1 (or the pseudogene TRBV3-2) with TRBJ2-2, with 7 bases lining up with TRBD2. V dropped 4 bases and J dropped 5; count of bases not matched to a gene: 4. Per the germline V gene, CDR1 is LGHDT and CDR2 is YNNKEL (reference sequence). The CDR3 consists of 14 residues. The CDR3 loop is CASSPREETGELFF. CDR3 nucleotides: TGTGCCAGCAGCCCTCGGGAGGAGACCGGGGAGCTGTTTTTT.

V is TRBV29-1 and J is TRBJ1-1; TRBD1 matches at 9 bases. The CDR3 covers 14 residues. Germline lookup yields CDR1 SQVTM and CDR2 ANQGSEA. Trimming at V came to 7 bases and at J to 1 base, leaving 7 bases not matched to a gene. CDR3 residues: CSGTDRGWNTEAFF. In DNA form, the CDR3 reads TGCAGCGGTACCGACAGGGGGTGGAACACTGAAGCTTTCTTT.

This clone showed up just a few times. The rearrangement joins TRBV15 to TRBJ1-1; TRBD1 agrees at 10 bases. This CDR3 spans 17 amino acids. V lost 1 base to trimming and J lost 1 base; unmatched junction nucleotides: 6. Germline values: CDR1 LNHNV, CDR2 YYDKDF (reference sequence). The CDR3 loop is CATSRARRDRGNTEAFF. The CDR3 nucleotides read TGTGCCACCAGCAGAGCGAGGAGGGACAGGGGGAACACTGAAGCTTTCTTT.

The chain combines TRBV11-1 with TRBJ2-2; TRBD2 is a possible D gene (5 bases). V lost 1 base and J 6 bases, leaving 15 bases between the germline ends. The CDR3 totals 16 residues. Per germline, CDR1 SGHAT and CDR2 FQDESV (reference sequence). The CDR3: CASSLGFRVASGELFF. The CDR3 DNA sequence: TGTGCCAGCAGCTTAGGATTTCGGGTAGCGTCCGGGGAGCTGTTTTTT.

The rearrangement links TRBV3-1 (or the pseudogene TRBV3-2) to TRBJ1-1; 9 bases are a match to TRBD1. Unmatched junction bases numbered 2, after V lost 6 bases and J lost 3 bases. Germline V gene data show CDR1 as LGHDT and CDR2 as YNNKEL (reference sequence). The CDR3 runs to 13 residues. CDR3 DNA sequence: TGTGCCAGCAGGGGACAGGGCCACACTGAAGCTTTCTTT. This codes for CASRGQGHTEAFF.

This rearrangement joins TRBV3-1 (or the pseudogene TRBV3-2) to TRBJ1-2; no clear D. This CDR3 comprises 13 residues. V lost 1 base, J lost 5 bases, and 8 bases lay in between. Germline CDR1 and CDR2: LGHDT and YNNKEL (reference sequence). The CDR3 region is CASSQGAEYGYTF. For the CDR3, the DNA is TGTGCCAGCAGCCAAGGGGCAGAGTATGGCTACACCTTC.

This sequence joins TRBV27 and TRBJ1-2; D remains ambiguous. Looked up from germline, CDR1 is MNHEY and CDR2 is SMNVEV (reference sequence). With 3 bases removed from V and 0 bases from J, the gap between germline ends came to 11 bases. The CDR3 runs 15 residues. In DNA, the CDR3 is TGTGCCAGCAGTTTTAGCGGAATAGCTAACTATGGCTACACCTTC. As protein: CASSFSGIANYGYTF.

In nucleotides, the CDR3 is TGTGCCAGCAGCTTAGCAGGGGGCGGAAATTCACCCCTCCACTTT. The encoded protein is CASSLAGGGNSPLHF. This chain links TRBV7-9 with TRBJ1-6; 7 nucleotides agree with TRBD1. V shed 0 bases, J shed 7 bases, and the junction held 3 bases outside the gene matches. Germline CDR1 and CDR2: SEHNR and FQNEAQ (reference sequence). The CDR3 spans 15 residues.

The CDR3 region is CASSQKQGSNQPQHF. For the CDR3, the DNA is TGTGCCAGCAGCCAAAAACAGGGAAGCAATCAGCCCCAGCATTTT. This rearrangement joins TRBV14 to TRBJ1-5; the D gene is possibly TRBD1 (6 bases). Germline V gene lookup returns CDR1 SGHDN and CDR2 FVKESK. The germline V and J ends were trimmed by 2 bases and 1 base, with 9 bases remaining between them. The CDR3 length is 15 residues.

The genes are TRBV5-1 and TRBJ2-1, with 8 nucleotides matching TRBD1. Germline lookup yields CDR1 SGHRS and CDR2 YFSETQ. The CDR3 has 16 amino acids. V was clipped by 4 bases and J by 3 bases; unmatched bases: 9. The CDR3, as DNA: TGCGCCAGCAGCGAGCGACAGGGGCCCGGCTACAATGAGCAGTTCTTC. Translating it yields CASSERQGPGYNEQFF. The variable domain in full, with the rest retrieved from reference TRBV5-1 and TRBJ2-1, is KAGVTQTPRYLIKTRGQQVTLSCSPISGHRSVSWYQQTPGQGLQFLFEYFSETQRNKGNFPGRFSGRQFSNSRSEMNVSTLELGDSALYLCASSERQGPGYNEQFFGPGTRLTVL.

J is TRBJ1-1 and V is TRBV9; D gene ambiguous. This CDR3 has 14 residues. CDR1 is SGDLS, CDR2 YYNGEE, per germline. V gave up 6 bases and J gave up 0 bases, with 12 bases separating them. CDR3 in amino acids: CASTQPPVNTEAFF. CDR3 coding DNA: TGTGCCAGCACCCAACCCCCAGTGAACACTGAAGCTTTCTTT.

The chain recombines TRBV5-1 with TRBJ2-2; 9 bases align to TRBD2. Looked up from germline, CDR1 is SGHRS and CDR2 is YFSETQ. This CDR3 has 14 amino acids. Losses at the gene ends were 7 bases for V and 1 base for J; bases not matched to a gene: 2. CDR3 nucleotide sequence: TGCGCCAGCGCGGGGGGGCGGAACACCGGGGAGCTGTTTTTT. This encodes CASAGGRNTGELFF.

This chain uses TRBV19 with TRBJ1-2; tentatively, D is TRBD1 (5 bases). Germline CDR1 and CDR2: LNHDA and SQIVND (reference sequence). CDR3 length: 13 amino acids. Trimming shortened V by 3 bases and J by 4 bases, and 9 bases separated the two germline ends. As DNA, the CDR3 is TGTGCCAGTAGTATGTCAGGGAGCTATGGCTACACCTTC. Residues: CASSMSGSYGYTF. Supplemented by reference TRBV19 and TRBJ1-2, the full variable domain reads DGGITQSPKYLFRKEGQNVTLSCEQNLNHDAMYWYRQDPGQGLRLIYYSQIVNDFQKGDIAEGYSVSREKKESFPLTVTSAQKNPTAFYLCASSMSGSYGYTFGSGTRLTVV.

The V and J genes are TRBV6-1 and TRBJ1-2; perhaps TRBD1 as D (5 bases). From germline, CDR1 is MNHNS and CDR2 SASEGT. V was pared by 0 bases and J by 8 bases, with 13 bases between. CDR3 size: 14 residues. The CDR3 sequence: CASSEALGGVGYTF. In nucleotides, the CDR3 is TGTGCCAGCAGTGAAGCGCTGGGAGGGGTGGGCTACACCTTC.

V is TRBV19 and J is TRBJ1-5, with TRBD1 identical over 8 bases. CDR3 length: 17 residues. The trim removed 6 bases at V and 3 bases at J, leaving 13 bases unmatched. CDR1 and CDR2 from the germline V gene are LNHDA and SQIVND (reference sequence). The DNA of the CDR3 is TGTGCCAGTAGCGAACGACAGGGGAACGGGAACAATCAGCCCCAGCATTTT. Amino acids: CASSERQGNGNNQPQHF.